Sequencing of this T cell receptor beta chain was carried out in a study of blood T cells in healthy people across ages. Next came a second PCR, run for about 6 to 12 cycles, which used a sample-barcoded 5' primer along with a J-beta primer mix. MiXCR, run by TCRdb on the 5' RACE reads, gives a single entry per CDR3 protein. Seen here are 350,000 to 450,000 distinct CDR3 sequences, about 49% observed once, and the top ten hold 45% to 65%. Concerning this clonotype itself: One base away lies a much larger clone, so this may be a sequencing read error.

Germline CDR1 reads SGHRS; CDR2 reads YFSETQ. This CDR3 spans 12 amino acids. The sequence was collected from a man in his sixties in good health. The chain recombines TRBV5-1 with TRBJ2-5, with a possible D match to TRBD2 (6 bases). Input material: blood. The CDR3 protein is CASSFGGNEQYF. DNA for the CDR3: TGTGCCAGCAGTTTTGGGGGGAATGAGCAGTACTTC.